This passage covers 3 T cell receptor beta chains from one sample sequenced in a study of identical twins. Each CDR3 protein is one row after TCRdb ran MiXCR on the 5' RACE reads. The sample includes approximately 670,000 distinct CDR3 sequences, 5.5% to 6.5% of them seen just once. Material for sequencing was naive T cells sorted from blood. Source of these receptors: a man younger than 35 in good health.

This clonotype was seen more than once but under ten times. The chain links TRBV7-3 to TRBJ2-3, with 10 nucleotides matching TRBD2. CDR1 and CDR2 (germline): SGHTA, FQGTGA. This CDR3 has 16 residues. V lost 2 bases, J lost 6 bases, and 8 bases stayed unmatched. DNA for the CDR3: TGTGCCAGCAGCTTATTAGCGGGAGGTCCCCCGGATACGCAGTATTTT. It yields the protein CASSLLAGGPPDTQYF.

The sample holds a few counts of this clonotype. The chain combines TRBV18 with TRBJ1-1; the D is unclear. CDR1 is KGHSH, CDR2 LQKENI, per germline. This CDR3 is built from 12 residues. V lost 5 bases and J lost 6, with 10 bases in between. As DNA, the CDR3 is TGTGCCAGCTCAGTGTATGCCTCTGAAGCTTTCTTT. Its protein product is CASSVYASEAFF.

The CDR3 is CASSSRTGFRRFGEQFF. The CDR3 coding sequence is TGTGCCAGCAGCTCCCGGACAGGGTTCAGAAGGTTCGGTGAGCAGTTCTTC. The chain uses TRBV5-6 and TRBJ2-1, with 8 bases fitting TRBD1. CDR3 size: 17 residues. Losses at the gene ends were 3 bases for V and 9 bases for J; bases not matched to a gene: 17. CDR1 and CDR2 from the germline V gene are SGHDT and YYEEEE. Full variable domain (rest looked up from reference TRBV5-6 and TRBJ2-1): DAGVTQSPTHLIKTRGQQVTLRCSPKSGHDTVSWYQQALGQGPQFIFQYYEEEERQRGNFPDRFSGHQFPNYSSELNVNALLLGDSALYLCASSSRTGFRRFGEQFFGPGTRLTVL.